The source of this T cell receptor beta chain is a study of early T cells in non-severe SARS-CoV-2 infection. Looked up from germline, CDR1 is SNHLY and CDR2 is FYNNEI. The CDR3 runs 15 residues. With 5 bases clipped from V and 7 bases from J, the junction kept 8 bases outside the gene matches. TCRdb re-analysed the 5' RACE reads in MiXCR, keeping a single row per CDR3 protein. This table holds roughly 99,000 distinct CDR3 sequences, 9.5% to 15% found once. This clonotype has more than one count but fewer than ten. The chain uses TRBV2 and TRBJ1-6; 7 bases align to TRBD1. The specimen comprised whole blood, sampled at baseline. The source of this sequence is an adult who was a healthcare worker with PCR-confirmed SARS-CoV-2 infection or an uninfected control (not recorded which). This CDR3 is CASSPRQGSNSPLHF. The DNA for the CDR3 is TGTGCCAGCAGTCCCCGACAGGGATCAAATTCACCCCTCCACTTT. Variable domain in full (rest from reference TRBV2 and TRBJ1-6): EPEVTQTPSHQVTQMGQEVILRCVPISNHLYFYWYRQILGQKVEFLVSFYNNEISEKSEIFDDQFSVERPDGSNFTLKIRSTKLEDSAMYFCASSPRQGSNSPLHFGNGTRLTVT.